This T cell receptor (beta chain) was identified in a study of blood T cells in healthy people across ages. Study details: Template switching retrieved approximately one barcoded beta molecule for each two T cells. Study-wide points: Leaving the PBMCs unsorted stopped any conclusive comparison of naive versus antigen-experienced cells. Across the age range, TCR beta diversity per million T cells fell in a roughly linear way.

As concerns this clonotype: Its specificity is unknown. An end of the junction does not agree with germline; a read error may underlie this.

Germline V gene data show CDR1 as SSHAT and CDR2 as FNYEAQ (reference sequence). This CDR3 spans 15 amino acids. Alongside a J-beta primer mix, a sample-barcoded 5' primer served in a second PCR lasting roughly 6 to 11 cycles. TCRdb itself ran the 5' RACE reads through MiXCR, one entry per CDR3 protein. This sample has 1.5 million to 2 million distinct CDR3 sequences, with about 50% found just once. The people who gave samples were healthy Caucasians from Russia, aged about 6 to 100. The receptor was isolated from a woman aged 40 to 50 in good health. This chain joins TRBV7-7 and TRBJ2-5; TRBD1 agrees at 7 bases. The sample taken for sequencing was blood. The chain's CDR3 is CASSLSEGAGETQYF. The CDR3 nucleotides are TGTGCTAGCAGCTTATCAGAGGGGGCAGGAGAGACCCAGTACTTC.